The 30 T cell receptor beta chains in this list originate from one sample, sequenced in a study of blood T cells in healthy people across ages. The use of a sample-barcoded 5' primer and a J-beta primer mix characterized a second PCR of roughly 6 to 11 cycles. TCRdb re-derived calls from the 5' RACE reads in MiXCR, one entry per CDR3 protein. Among 700,000 to 850,000 distinct CDR3 sequences listed, about 53% were seen once. The specimen sequenced was blood. The receptor set was obtained from a man older than 75 in good health.

The V gene is TRBV7-9, the J gene TRBJ1-2; 7 bases fit TRBD1. The ends lost 5 bases at V and 8 bases at J; junction bases unmatched: 8. CDR3 length: 13 residues. The germline V gene has CDR1 SEHNR and CDR2 FQNEAQ (reference sequence). In nucleotides, the CDR3 is TGTGCCAGCAGCATGATCAGGGGGGACGGCTACACCTTC. It is translated as CASSMIRGDGYTF.

This clonotype was found once. The chain couples TRBV7-8 to TRBJ2-7; a possible D gene is TRBD1 (5 bases). From germline, CDR1 is SGHVS and CDR2 FQNEAQ. V was trimmed by 1 base and J by 1 base, leaving 11 bases between them. The CDR3 is 15 amino acids. This CDR3 reads CASSLGRKGSYEQYF. The DNA of the CDR3 is TGTGCCAGCAGCTTAGGCAGGAAGGGGTCCTACGAGCAGTACTTC.

This clonotype has just a few counts. The chain has TRBV27 and TRBJ2-6; D gene unclear. This CDR3 is 16 amino acids long. Trimming took off 0 bases at V and 2 bases at J, with 8 bases between the two ends. Germline CDR1 reads MNHEY; CDR2 reads SMNVEV (reference sequence). This CDR3 reads CASSLSQGTGANVLTF. CDR3 sequence (DNA): TGTGCCAGCAGTTTATCTCAAGGGACTGGGGCCAACGTCCTGACTTTC.

This chain joins TRBV13 and TRBJ2-7; 9 nucleotides match TRBD1. There are 15 residues in the CDR3. J lost 2 bases, V lost 5 bases, and 7 bases had no gene match. Per germline, CDR1 PRHDT and CDR2 FYEKMQ (reference sequence). DNA for the CDR3: TGTGCCAGCAGCCCGACAGGGGGAGTCCCCTACGAGCAGTACTTC. Amino acids: CASSPTGGVPYEQYF.

The rearrangement uses TRBV2 and TRBJ1-5; D call uncertain. V was clipped by 4 bases and J by 1 base, with 8 bases between them. This CDR3 region has 14 residues. From germline, CDR1 is SNHLY and CDR2 FYNNEI. The CDR3 spells CASSGHKSNQPQHF. The CDR3 DNA reads TGTGCCAGCAGTGGACACAAGAGCAATCAGCCCCAGCATTTT. Using reference TRBV2 and TRBJ1-5 for the parts outside the CDR3, the full variable domain is EPEVTQTPSHQVTQMGQEVILRCVPISNHLYFYWYRQILGQKVEFLVSFYNNEISEKSEIFDDQFSVERPDGSNFTLKIRSTKLEDSAMYFCASSGHKSNQPQHFGDGTRLSIL.

The chain's CDR3 is CASSQIPVSGTSSYNEQFF. The CDR3 nucleotides are TGTGCCAGCAGCCAGATCCCTGTTAGCGGGACCAGCTCCTACAATGAGCAGTTCTTC. The chain carries TRBV3-1 and TRBJ2-1; 8 positions match TRBD2. CDR3 size: 19 residues. The J segment lost 0 bases and the V segment lost 3 bases, leaving 13 bases of the junction unmatched. The V gene's germline CDR1 is LGHDT and CDR2 YNNKEL (reference sequence).

The rearrangement uses TRBV6-5 and TRBJ1-1; TRBD1 matches at 8 bases. The CDR3 length is 13 residues. The V segment lost 4 bases and the J segment 11 bases; nucleotides outside the gene matches: 9. Germline loops: CDR1 MNHEY, CDR2 SVGAGI. The CDR3 spells CASSLSRGRGAFF. The CDR3 DNA reads TGTGCCAGCAGTTTAAGCAGGGGGCGCGGGGCTTTCTTT.

This clonotype showed up just a few times. V gene TRBV10-3 combines with J gene TRBJ2-7, with D unclear. V was cut by 11 bases and J by 3 bases, with 14 bases left in between. This CDR3 contains 12 residues. The V gene's germline CDR1 is ENHRY and CDR2 SYGVKD. The CDR3 protein is CAAFNGSYEQYF. The CDR3 DNA reads TGTGCCGCGTTCAATGGCAGCTACGAGCAGTACTTC.

The genes are TRBV2 and TRBJ2-1, with D unresolved. Germline CDR1 is SNHLY and CDR2 is FYNNEI. The length of the CDR3 is 14 residues. Trimming took off 8 bases at V and 0 bases at J, with 11 bases between the two ends. CDR3 amino acids: CASFQAVSYNEQFF. CDR3 nucleotide sequence: TGTGCCAGCTTCCAAGCAGTCTCCTACAATGAGCAGTTCTTC. Supplemented by reference TRBV2 and TRBJ2-1, the full variable domain reads EPEVTQTPSHQVTQMGQEVILRCVPISNHLYFYWYRQILGQKVEFLVSFYNNEISEKSEIFDDQFSVERPDGSNFTLKIRSTKLEDSAMYFCASFQAVSYNEQFFGPGTRLTVL.

This clonotype was counted a single time. This sequence joins TRBV29-1 and TRBJ2-1; the D gene is possibly TRBD2 (5 bases). Trimming left V 8 bases short and J 6 bases short, with 17 bases between. CDR3 length: 13 amino acids. From germline, CDR1 is SQVTM and CDR2 ANQGSEA. This CDR3 is CSRKLRGPNEQFF. The CDR3 region has the DNA TGCAGCCGGAAACTACGGGGTCCCAATGAGCAGTTCTTC.

The genes are TRBV11-2 and TRBJ2-6, with TRBD1 matching over 10 bases. Per germline, CDR1 SGHAT and CDR2 FQNNGV. The trim removed 3 bases at V and 0 bases at J, leaving 11 bases unmatched. The CDR3 covers 20 residues. CDR3 in DNA: TGTGCCAGCAGCTTCGGTCTCCCGGGACAGGGGCCCTCTGGGGCCAACGTCCTGACTTTC. Amino acid sequence: CASSFGLPGQGPSGANVLTF.

The V gene is TRBV7-2, the J gene TRBJ2-3; D tentatively reads TRBD1 or TRBD2 (7 bases each). Germline CDR1 reads SGHTA; CDR2 reads FQGNSA. Deletions cut 5 bases from V and 2 bases from J, with 14 bases between. The CDR3 length is 15 residues. This chain's CDR3 is CASSPGGGYTDTQYF. CDR3 nucleotides: TGTGCCAGCAGCCCAGGGGGGGGCTACACAGATACGCAGTATTTT.

Concerning this clonotype itself: Just one base apart from a much larger clone, this may be a read error. V usage is TRBV27 and J usage is TRBJ2-4; D gene unclear. The J call is in doubt because the DNA end fits TRBJ2-7 better. Germline loops: CDR1 MNHEY, CDR2 SMNVEV (reference sequence). The CDR3 has 13 residues. The CDR3 DNA follows: TGTGCCGGCAGTTTGAGAGATACCTACGAGCAGTACTTC. The encoded protein is CAGSLRDTYEQYF.

The CDR3 reads CASSLGRRVEEQYF. CDR3 nucleotides: TGTGCCAGCAGTTTGGGCAGACGGGTAGAAGAGCAGTACTTC. J is TRBJ2-5 and V is TRBV12-3 or TRBV12-4, with no clear D. Trimming shortened V by 3 bases and J by 11 bases, and 19 bases separated the two germline ends. CDR3 length: 14 amino acids.

The chain has TRBV20-1 and TRBJ2-3; TRBD2 agrees at 7 bases. Trimming removed 6 bases from V and 0 bases from J; junction bases left unmatched: 18. The V gene's germline CDR1 is DFQATT and CDR2 SNEGSKA (reference sequence). The CDR3 runs 18 residues. The CDR3 is CSATGGRVLTTSTDTQYF. The CDR3 region has the DNA TGCAGTGCAACCGGGGGGAGGGTCCTAACAACTAGCACAGATACGCAGTATTTT.

This clonotype was found a few times. The V call is TRBV9, the J call TRBJ2-3; D could derive from TRBD1 or TRBD2 (5 bases each). The CDR3 totals 15 residues. V was trimmed by 0 bases and J by 2 bases, leaving 10 bases between them. CDR1 is SGDLS, CDR2 YYNGEE, per germline. CDR3 coding DNA: TGTGCCAGCAGCGTAGTAGGGGAGAACACAGATACGCAGTATTTT. This encodes CASSVVGENTDTQYF.

This chain uses TRBV28 with TRBJ2-7; no definite D call. Germline CDR1 is MDHEN and CDR2 is SYDVKM. V lost 2 bases to trimming and J lost 1 base, with 24 bases between them. The CDR3 runs to 19 residues. CDR3 DNA sequence: TGTGCCAGCAGTTTAGCCCCACCGGTTGGAGCTGGAGATTCCTACGAGCAGTACTTC. Translating gives CASSLAPPVGAGDSYEQYF.

V usage is TRBV29-1 and J usage is TRBJ2-1; TRBD2 agrees at 11 bases. CDR1 SQVTM and CDR2 ANQGSEA come from the germline V gene. CDR3 length equals 17 residues. Trimming at V came to 3 bases and at J to 0 bases, leaving 7 bases not matched to a gene. The CDR3 DNA reads as TGCAGCGTTGATTCTTTAGCGGGAGGGTACTCCTACAATGAGCAGTTCTTC. Translating gives CSVDSLAGGYSYNEQFF.

This clonotype showed up just a few times. The chain employs TRBV7-2 and TRBJ1-1; D not certain. This CDR3 region has 15 residues. V lost 1 base to trimming and J lost 5 bases, with 14 bases between them. CDR1 is SGHTA, CDR2 FQGNSA, per germline. The CDR3 DNA sequence: TGTGCCAGCAGCTTAGTAGTCGGTACCAGGACTGAAGCTTTCTTT. It codes for CASSLVVGTRTEAFF.

V usage is TRBV6-2 or TRBV6-3 and J usage is TRBJ2-5; 11 bases align to TRBD2. Germline V lookup: CDR1 MNHEY, CDR2 SVGEGT. This CDR3 has 19 amino acids. The J segment lost 2 bases and the V segment lost 6 bases, leaving 17 bases of the junction unmatched. This CDR3 is CASSRLESSGRTYQETQYF. CDR3 DNA: TGTGCCAGCAGCCGCCTCGAATCTAGCGGGAGGACCTATCAAGAGACCCAGTACTTC.

The chain links TRBV27 to TRBJ1-1; 9 bases map to TRBD1. Trimming cost V 1 base and J 6 bases; bases outside gene matches: 9. There are 16 residues in the CDR3. Germline V lookup: CDR1 MNHEY, CDR2 SMNVEV (reference sequence). The CDR3 loop is CASSLFRTGEGSEAFF. CDR3 in DNA: TGTGCCAGCAGTTTATTCCGGACAGGGGAGGGCTCTGAAGCTTTCTTT.

The V gene is TRBV20-1, the J gene TRBJ1-1; D remains ambiguous. The germline CDR1 and CDR2 sequences are DFQATT and SNEGSKA (reference sequence). V gave up 2 bases and J gave up 4 bases, with 14 bases separating them. The CDR3 is made up of 14 amino acids. Here the CDR3 reads CSARPLDMITEAFF. The CDR3 nucleotides are TGCAGTGCTAGACCCCTAGATATGATCACTGAAGCTTTCTTT.

This clonotype was recorded a few times. The rearrangement links TRBV7-2 to TRBJ2-3; no reliable D call. Deletions cut 0 bases from V and 1 base from J, with 5 bases between. This CDR3 comprises 14 residues. Germline CDR1 SGHTA, CDR2 FQGNSA. The chain's CDR3 is CASSLAWGTDTQYF. In DNA form, the CDR3 reads TGTGCCAGCAGCTTAGCGTGGGGCACAGATACGCAGTATTTT.

This chain connects TRBV2 to TRBJ2-1; D is unresolved. The CDR3 length is 15 residues. Trimming shortened V by 1 base and J by 9 bases, and 16 bases separated the two germline ends. The V gene's germline CDR1 is SNHLY and CDR2 FYNNEI. As DNA, the CDR3 is TGTGCCAGCAGTGAAGTGTCAGGCCCCGTGGGTGAGCAGTTCTTC. It specifies CASSEVSGPVGEQFF. Full variable domain (missing parts from reference TRBV2 and TRBJ2-1): EPEVTQTPSHQVTQMGQEVILRCVPISNHLYFYWYRQILGQKVEFLVSFYNNEISEKSEIFDDQFSVERPDGSNFTLKIRSTKLEDSAMYFCASSEVSGPVGEQFFGPGTRLTVL.

This clonotype was counted between two and nine times. The gene calls are TRBV7-3 and TRBJ2-3; TRBD1 agrees at 7 bases. The CDR3 consists of 14 residues. From germline, CDR1 is SGHTA and CDR2 FQGTGA. V trimming: 5 bases; J trimming: 4 bases; junction bases outside the gene matches: 6. The CDR3 region has the DNA TGTGCCAGCAGCCTCGACAGGGTCGCAGATACGCAGTATTTT. This gives the protein CASSLDRVADTQYF.

This chain links TRBV5-1 with TRBJ2-1; D perhaps matches TRBD1 (6 bases). The CDR3 loop spans 14 amino acids. The V gene lost 4 bases and the J gene lost 7 bases, with 15 bases spanning the gap. The germline CDR1 and CDR2 sequences are SGHRS and YFSETQ. Here the CDR3 reads CASSPPGAGNEQFF. The CDR3 DNA is TGCGCCAGCAGCCCTCCAGGGGCCGGGAATGAGCAGTTCTTC.

The J gene is TRBJ2-3, the V gene TRBV25-1; 8 nucleotides line up with TRBD2. After removal of 4 bases from V and 0 bases from J, the junction contained 0 bases not matched to a gene. This CDR3 has 14 amino acids. Per the germline V gene, CDR1 is MGHDK and CDR2 is SYGVNS. The CDR3 here is CASSASGSTDTQYF. Written as DNA, the CDR3 is TGTGCCAGCAGTGCTAGCGGGAGCACAGATACGCAGTATTTT.

V and J are TRBV10-3 and TRBJ2-5, with D unclear. The J call is uncertain, as TRBJ2-7 better fits the DNA end. The CDR3 length is 12 residues. Germline CDR1 reads ENHRY; CDR2 reads SYGVKD. CDR3 region: CAISESGHEQYF. The CDR3 nucleotides are TGTGCCATCAGTGAGTCCGGCCACGAGCAGTACTTC.

The chain's CDR3 is CSVFPGQQETQYF. In nucleotides, the CDR3 is TGCAGCGTTTTTCCGGGACAACAAGAGACCCAGTACTTC. The genes are TRBV29-1 and TRBJ2-5; tentative D call: TRBD1 (6 bases). CDR1 SQVTM and CDR2 ANQGSEA come from the germline V gene. The CDR3 runs to 13 residues. The V and J ends lost 5 bases and 2 bases respectively, with 12 bases between them.

CDR3 nucleotide sequence: TGCAGCGTCGGGACCCACACAGATACGCAGTATTTT. Translating gives CSVGTHTDTQYF. This chain links TRBV29-1 with TRBJ2-3; TRBD1 or TRBD2 may be the D gene (5 bases each). Germline V gene data show CDR1 as SQVTM and CDR2 as ANQGSEA. The CDR3 covers 12 residues. Trimming stripped 6 bases from V and 2 bases from J, with 9 bases between.